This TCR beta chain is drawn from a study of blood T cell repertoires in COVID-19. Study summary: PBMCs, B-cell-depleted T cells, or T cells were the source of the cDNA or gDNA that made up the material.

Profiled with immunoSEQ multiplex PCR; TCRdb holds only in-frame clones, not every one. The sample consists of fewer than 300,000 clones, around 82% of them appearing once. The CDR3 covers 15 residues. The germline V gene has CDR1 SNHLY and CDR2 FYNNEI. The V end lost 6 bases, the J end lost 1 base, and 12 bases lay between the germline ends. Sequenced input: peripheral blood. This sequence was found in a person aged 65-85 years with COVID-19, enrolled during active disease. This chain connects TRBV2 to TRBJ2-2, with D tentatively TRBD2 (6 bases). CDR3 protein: CASSRLVGNTGELFF. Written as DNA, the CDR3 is TGTGCCAGCAGCCGACTAGTGGGGAACACCGGGGAGCTGTTTTTT.